Sequencing of this T cell receptor (beta chain) was carried out in a study of blood T cell repertoires in COVID-19. Across the study: Researchers got acute and convalescent COVID-19 samples from the United States, Italy and Spain.

This CDR3 is 16 amino acids long. Trimming removed 1 base from V and 6 bases from J; junction bases left unmatched: 4. Germline V gives CDR1 MGHRA, CDR2 YSYEKL. TCRdb keeps only in-frame clones here, not all; method: immunoSEQ multiplex PCR. The sample records about 180,000 clones, 84% being singletons. The material sequenced was peripheral blood. The rearrangement uses TRBV4-1 and TRBJ2-1; 12 bases align to TRBD2. The receptor's source is a human donor in a cohort sampled during active COVID-19. In nucleotides, the CDR3 is TGCGCCAGCAGCCAAGGACTAGCGGGGGACCTCAATGAGCAGTTCTTC. Residues: CASSQGLAGDLNEQFF.